This T cell receptor (beta chain) was recovered during a study of shared clonotypes between healthy human individuals. Assay used: immunoSEQ multiplex PCR; TCRdb lists only in-frame clones, some missing. The data hold around 2.3 million clones, with roughly 95% observed a single time. The CDR3 is made up of 15 amino acids. CDR1 and CDR2 (germline): MDHEN, SYDVKM. Trimming cost V 3 bases and J 6 bases; bases outside gene matches: 8. The sample consisted of naive CD4+ T cells sorted from blood. The subset denotes: CD45RA+ positively selected. The chain links TRBV28 to TRBJ1-2; 9 bases align to TRBD1. This TCR was recovered from a man aged 18 to 29 in good health. The CDR3 reads CASSFGDRDSDGYTF. In DNA form, the CDR3 reads TGTGCCAGCAGTTTTGGGGACAGGGATTCGGATGGCTACACCTTC.